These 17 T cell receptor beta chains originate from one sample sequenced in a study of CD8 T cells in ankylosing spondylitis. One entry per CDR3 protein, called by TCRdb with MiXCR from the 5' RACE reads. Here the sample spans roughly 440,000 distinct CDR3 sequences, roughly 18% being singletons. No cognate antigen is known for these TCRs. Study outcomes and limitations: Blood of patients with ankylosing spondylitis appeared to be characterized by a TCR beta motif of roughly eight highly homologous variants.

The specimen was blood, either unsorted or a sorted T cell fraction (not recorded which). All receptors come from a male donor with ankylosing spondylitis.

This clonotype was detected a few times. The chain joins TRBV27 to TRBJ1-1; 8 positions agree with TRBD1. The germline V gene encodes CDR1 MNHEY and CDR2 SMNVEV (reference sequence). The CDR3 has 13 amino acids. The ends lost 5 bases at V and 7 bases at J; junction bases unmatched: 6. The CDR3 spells CASSPADRVEAFF. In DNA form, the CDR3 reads TGTGCCAGCAGTCCGGCGGACAGGGTTGAAGCTTTCTTT.

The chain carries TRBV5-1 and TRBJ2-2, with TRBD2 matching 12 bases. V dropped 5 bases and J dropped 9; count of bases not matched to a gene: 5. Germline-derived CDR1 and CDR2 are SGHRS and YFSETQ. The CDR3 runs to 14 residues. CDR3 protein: CASSQTSGSRELFF. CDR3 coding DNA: TGCGCCAGCAGTCAGACTAGCGGGAGTCGGGAGCTGTTTTTT. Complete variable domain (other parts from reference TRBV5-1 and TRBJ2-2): KAGVTQTPRYLIKTRGQQVTLSCSPISGHRSVSWYQQTPGQGLQFLFEYFSETQRNKGNFPGRFSGRQFSNSRSEMNVSTLELGDSALYLCASSQTSGSRELFFGEGSRLTVL.

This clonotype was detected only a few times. CDR3 DNA: TGTGCCAGCAGCCGGGACACCCTCTACAATGAGCAGTTCTTC. This translates into CASSRDTLYNEQFF. The chain is built from TRBV25-1 and TRBJ2-1; maybe TRBD1 (6 bases). There are 14 residues in the CDR3. Germline V gene data show CDR1 as MGHDK and CDR2 as SYGVNS. The V and J ends lost 6 bases and 3 bases respectively, with 12 bases between them.

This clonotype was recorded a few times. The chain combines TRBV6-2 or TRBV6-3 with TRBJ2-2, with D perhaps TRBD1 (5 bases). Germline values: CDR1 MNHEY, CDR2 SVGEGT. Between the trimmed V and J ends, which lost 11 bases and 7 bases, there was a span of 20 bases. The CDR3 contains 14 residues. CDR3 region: CAHSEGAGIGELFF. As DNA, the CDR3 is TGTGCCCACTCCGAAGGGGCAGGCATCGGGGAGCTGTTTTTT.

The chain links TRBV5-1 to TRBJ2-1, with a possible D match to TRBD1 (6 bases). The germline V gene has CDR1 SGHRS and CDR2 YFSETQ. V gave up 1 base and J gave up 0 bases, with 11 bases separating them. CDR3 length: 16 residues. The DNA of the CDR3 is TGCGCCAGCAGCTTGATGTTAGGGGGCTCCTACAATGAGCAGTTCTTC. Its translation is CASSLMLGGSYNEQFF.

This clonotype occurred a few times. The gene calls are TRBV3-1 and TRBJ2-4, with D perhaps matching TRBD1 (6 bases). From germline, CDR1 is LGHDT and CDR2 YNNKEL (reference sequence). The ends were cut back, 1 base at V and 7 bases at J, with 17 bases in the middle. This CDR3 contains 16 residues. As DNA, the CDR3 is TGTGCCAGCAGCCAAGGGGGGCGCCAAGGTGGGAACATTCAGTACTTC. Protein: CASSQGGRQGGNIQYF.

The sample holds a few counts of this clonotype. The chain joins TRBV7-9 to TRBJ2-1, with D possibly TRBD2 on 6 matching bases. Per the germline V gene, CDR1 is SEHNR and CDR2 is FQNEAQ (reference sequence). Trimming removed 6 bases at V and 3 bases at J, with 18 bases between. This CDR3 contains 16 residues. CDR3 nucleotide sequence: TGTGCCAGCAGTCCGGGGGTCGGGGGTTTCTACAATGAGCAGTTCTTC. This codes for CASSPGVGGFYNEQFF.

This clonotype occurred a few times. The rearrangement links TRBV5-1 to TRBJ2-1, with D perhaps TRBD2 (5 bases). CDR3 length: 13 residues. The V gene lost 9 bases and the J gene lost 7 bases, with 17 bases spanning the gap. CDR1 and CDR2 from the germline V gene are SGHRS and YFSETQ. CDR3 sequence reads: CATSDSNWNEQFF. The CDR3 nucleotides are TGCGCCACCTCGGACTCAAACTGGAATGAGCAGTTCTTC.

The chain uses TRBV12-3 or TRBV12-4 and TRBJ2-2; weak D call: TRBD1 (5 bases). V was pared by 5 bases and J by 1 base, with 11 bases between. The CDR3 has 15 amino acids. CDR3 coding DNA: TGTGCCAGCAGTGACCTGGGGCGGAACACCGGGGAGCTGTTTTTT. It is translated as CASSDLGRNTGELFF.

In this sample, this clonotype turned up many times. The CDR3 DNA sequence: TGTGCCAGCAGGGGACAGAGCAATCAGCCCCAGCATTTT. Protein: CASRGQSNQPQHF. This rearrangement joins TRBV6-6 to TRBJ1-5, with 7 nucleotides matching TRBD1. V was clipped by 6 bases and J by 1 base; unmatched bases: 0. Germline values: CDR1 MNHNY, CDR2 SVGAGI (reference sequence). The CDR3 is made up of 13 amino acids.

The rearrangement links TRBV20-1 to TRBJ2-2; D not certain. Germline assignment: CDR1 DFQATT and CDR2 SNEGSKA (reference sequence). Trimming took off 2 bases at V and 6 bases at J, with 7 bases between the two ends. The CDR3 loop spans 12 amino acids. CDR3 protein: CSARLVAGELFF. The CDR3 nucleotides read TGCAGTGCTAGACTGGTTGCCGGGGAGCTGTTTTTT.

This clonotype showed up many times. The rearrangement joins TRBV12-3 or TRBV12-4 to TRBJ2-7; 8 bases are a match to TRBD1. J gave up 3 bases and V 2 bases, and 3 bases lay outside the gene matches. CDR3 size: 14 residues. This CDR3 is CASSLFGQGYEQYF. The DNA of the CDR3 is TGTGCCAGCAGTTTATTTGGACAGGGCTACGAGCAGTACTTC.

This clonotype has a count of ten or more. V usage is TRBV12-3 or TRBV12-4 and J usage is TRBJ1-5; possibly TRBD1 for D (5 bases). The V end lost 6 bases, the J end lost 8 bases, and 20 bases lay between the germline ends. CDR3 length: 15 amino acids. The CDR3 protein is CASSPGGGTGEPQHF. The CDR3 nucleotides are TGTGCCAGCAGCCCGGGTGGGGGGACGGGGGAGCCCCAGCATTTT.

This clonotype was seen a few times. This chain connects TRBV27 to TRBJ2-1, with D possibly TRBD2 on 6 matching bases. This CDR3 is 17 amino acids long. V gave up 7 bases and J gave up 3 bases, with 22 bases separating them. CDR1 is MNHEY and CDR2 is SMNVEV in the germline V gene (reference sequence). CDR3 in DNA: TGTGCCAGCATCCCTCGAACGGGAGCGATCCTCTACAATGAGCAGTTCTTC. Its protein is CASIPRTGAILYNEQFF.

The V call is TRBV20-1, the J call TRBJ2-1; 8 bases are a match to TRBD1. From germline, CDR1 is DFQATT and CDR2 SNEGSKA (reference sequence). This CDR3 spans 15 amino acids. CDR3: CSAFRDRGLRNEQFF. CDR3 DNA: TGCAGCGCCTTTAGAGACAGGGGCCTTAGGAATGAGCAGTTCTTC.

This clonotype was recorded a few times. The CDR3 nucleotides are TGCGCCAGCAGCTTGGGGGACAGGGATTCAGAGACCCAGTACTTC. It translates to CASSLGDRDSETQYF. The chain uses TRBV5-1 and TRBJ2-5; the match to TRBD1 covers 9 bases. Unmatched junction bases numbered 4, after V lost 0 bases and J lost 4 bases. The germline CDR1 and CDR2 sequences are SGHRS and YFSETQ. The CDR3 is 15 residues long. Full variable domain (remainder filled in from reference TRBV5-1 and TRBJ2-5): KAGVTQTPRYLIKTRGQQVTLSCSPISGHRSVSWYQQTPGQGLQFLFEYFSETQRNKGNFPGRFSGRQFSNSRSEMNVSTLELGDSALYLCASSLGDRDSETQYFGPGTRLLVL.

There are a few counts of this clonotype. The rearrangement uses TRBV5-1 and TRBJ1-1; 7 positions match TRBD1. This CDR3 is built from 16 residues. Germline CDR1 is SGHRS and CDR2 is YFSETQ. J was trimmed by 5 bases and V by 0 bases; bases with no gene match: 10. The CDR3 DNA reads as TGCGCCAGCAGCTTGGAGGCAGGGGGTATGGTGACTGAAGCTTTCTTT. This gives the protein CASSLEAGGMVTEAFF.